This entry is about one T cell receptor beta chain. What it recognizes is unknown. This entry belongs to a study of T cell clonotyping in hematopoietic cell transplantation. Whole-study findings and limits: Cells were unsorted, so CD4 and CD8 contributions were not separated. Pathologically expanded recipient clonotypes increased progressively from day 30 to day 180 as diversity fell.

Method: immunoSEQ multiplex PCR; TCRdb's copy keeps in-frame clones and lacks some. The table includes under 20,000 clones, 70% to 80% detected once. Time point denoted: recipient sample about 28 days before transplant, after cytoreduction. J lost 0 bases, V lost 5 bases, and 4 bases had no gene match. CDR3 length: 16 amino acids. Germline V lookup: CDR1 MNHEY, CDR2 SMNVEV (reference sequence). The receptor comes from a man aged 55 to 70 with acute myeloid leukemia. Some clones in this sample may be carry-over from other donors' samples. The V call is TRBV27, the J call TRBJ2-3, with TRBD2 matching 11 bases. Sample: peripheral blood mononuclear cells, taken before stem cell transplant. The CDR3 spells CASSHGLAGSTDTQYF. The DNA of the CDR3 is TGTGCCAGCAGTCACGGACTAGCGGGTAGCACAGATACGCAGTATTTT.